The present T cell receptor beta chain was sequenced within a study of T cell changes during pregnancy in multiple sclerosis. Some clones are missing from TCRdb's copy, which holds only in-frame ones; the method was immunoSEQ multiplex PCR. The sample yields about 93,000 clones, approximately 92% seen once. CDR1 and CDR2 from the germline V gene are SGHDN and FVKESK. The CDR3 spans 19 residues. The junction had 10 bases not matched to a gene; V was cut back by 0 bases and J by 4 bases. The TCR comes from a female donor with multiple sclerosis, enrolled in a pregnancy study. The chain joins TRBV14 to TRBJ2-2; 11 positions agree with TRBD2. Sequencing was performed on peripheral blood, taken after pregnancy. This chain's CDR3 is CASSQEYVTSGTRTGELFF. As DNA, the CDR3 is TGTGCCAGCAGCCAAGAGTATGTGACTAGCGGGACCCGCACCGGGGAGCTGTTTTTT.